The clone carrying this T cell receptor (beta chain) was detected many times. Antigen: not known. Amplification of TCR beta CDR3 regions used RNA as the template. The HTBI primer set was used in a first-round RT-PCR of the TCR CDR3. Each CDR3 protein gets one entry after TCRdb re-called the multiplex PCR reads with MiXCR. The data show hundreds of thousands of distinct CDR3 sequences, about a sixth seen once. Patients were excluded for uncontrolled infection, other autoimmune disease, pregnancy or lactation. For the diagnoses, clinical symptoms, serum thyroxine and TRAb, thyroid ultrasound and orbital computed tomography were used. From approximately 9.1 ml of fresh peripheral blood, PBMCs were isolated. The source of the sample is a study of T cells in Graves' hyperthyroidism and ophthalmopathy. CDR3 length: 14 amino acids. The germline V gene has CDR1 ENHRY and CDR2 SYGVKD. With 4 bases clipped from V and 2 bases from J, the junction kept 3 bases outside the gene matches.

Study-wide points: The majority of expanded thyroid clonotypes above 0.001 also appeared in blood.

The chain links TRBV10-3 to TRBJ1-2; 8 nucleotides line up with TRBD1. The TCR was taken from a woman younger than 30 with Graves' ophthalmopathy. Sequenced: blood. In DNA form, the CDR3 reads TGTGCCATCAGTGCAGACAGGGGAAACTATGGCTACACCTTC. Translating it yields CAISADRGNYGYTF.